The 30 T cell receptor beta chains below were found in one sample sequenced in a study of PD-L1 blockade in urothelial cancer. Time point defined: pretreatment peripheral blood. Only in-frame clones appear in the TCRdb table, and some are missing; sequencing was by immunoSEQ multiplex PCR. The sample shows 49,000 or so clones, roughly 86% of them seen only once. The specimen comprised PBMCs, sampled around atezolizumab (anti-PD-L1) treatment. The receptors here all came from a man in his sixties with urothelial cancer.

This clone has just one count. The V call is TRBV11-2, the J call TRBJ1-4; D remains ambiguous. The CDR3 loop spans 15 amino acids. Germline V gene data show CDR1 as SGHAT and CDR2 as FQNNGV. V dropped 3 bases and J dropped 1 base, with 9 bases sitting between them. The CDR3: CASSFRGRTNEKLFF. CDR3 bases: TGTGCCAGCAGCTTTAGAGGCAGAACTAATGAAAAACTGTTTTTT. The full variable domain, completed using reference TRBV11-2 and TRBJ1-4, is EAGVAQSPRYKIIEKRQSVAFWCNPISGHATLYWYQQILGQGPKLLIQFQNNGVVDDSQLPKDRFSAERLKGVDSTLKIQPAKLEDSAVYLCASSFRGRTNEKLFFGSGTQLSVL.

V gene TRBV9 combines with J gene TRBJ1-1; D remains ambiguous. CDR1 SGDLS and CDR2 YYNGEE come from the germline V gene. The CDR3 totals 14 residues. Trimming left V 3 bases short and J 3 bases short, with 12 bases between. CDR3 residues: CASSALAGYTEAFF. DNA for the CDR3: TGTGCCAGCAGCGCATTAGCGGGGTACACTGAAGCTTTCTTT.

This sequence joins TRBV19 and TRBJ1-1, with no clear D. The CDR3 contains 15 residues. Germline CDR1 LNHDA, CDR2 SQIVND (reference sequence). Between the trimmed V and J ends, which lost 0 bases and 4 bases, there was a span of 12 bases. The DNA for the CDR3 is TGTGCCAGTAGTATAGATGCGTCGGCGGGCACTGAAGCTTTCTTT. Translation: CASSIDASAGTEAFF.

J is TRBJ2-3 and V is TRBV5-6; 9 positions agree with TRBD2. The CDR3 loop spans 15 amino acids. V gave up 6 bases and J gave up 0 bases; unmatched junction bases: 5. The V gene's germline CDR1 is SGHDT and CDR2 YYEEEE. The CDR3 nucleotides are TGTGCCAGCACCAGACTAGCGGTGAGCACAGATACGCAGTATTTT. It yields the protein CASTRLAVSTDTQYF. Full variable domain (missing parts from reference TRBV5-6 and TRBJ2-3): DAGVTQSPTHLIKTRGQQVTLRCSPKSGHDTVSWYQQALGQGPQFIFQYYEEEERQRGNFPDRFSGHQFPNYSSELNVNALLLGDSALYLCASTRLAVSTDTQYFGPGTRLTVL.

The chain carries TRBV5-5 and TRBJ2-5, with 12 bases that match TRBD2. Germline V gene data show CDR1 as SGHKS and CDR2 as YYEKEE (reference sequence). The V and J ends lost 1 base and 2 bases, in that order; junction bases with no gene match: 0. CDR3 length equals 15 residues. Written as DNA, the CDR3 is TGTGCCAGCAGCTTGCTAGCGGGGGGGCAAGAGACCCAGTACTTC. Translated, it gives CASSLLAGGQETQYF.

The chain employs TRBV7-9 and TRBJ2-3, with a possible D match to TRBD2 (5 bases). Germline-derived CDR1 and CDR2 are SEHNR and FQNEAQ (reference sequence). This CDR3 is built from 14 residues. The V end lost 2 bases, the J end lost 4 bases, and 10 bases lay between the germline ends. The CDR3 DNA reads TGTGCCAGCAGCTTACTAGCTACCGCAGATACGCAGTATTTT. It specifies CASSLLATADTQYF. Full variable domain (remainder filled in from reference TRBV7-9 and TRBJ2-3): DTGVSQNPRHKITKRGQNVTFRCDPISEHNRLYWYRQTLGQGPEFLTYFQNEAQLEKSRLLSDRFSAERPKGSFSTLEIQRTEQGDSAMYLCASSLLATADTQYFGPGTRLTVL.

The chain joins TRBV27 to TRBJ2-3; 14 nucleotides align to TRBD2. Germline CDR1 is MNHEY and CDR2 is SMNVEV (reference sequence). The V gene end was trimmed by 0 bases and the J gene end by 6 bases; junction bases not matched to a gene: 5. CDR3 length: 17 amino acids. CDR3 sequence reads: CASSLSRTSGGMDTQYF. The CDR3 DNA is TGTGCCAGCAGTTTATCACGGACTAGCGGGGGGATGGATACGCAGTATTTT.

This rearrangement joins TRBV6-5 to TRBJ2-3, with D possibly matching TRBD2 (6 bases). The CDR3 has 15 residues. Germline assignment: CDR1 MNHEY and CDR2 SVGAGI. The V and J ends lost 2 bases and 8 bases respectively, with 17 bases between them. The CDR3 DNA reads TGTGCCAGCAGTTACGAGCGCCCAGGGACTTCTACGCAGTATTTT. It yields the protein CASSYERPGTSTQYF.

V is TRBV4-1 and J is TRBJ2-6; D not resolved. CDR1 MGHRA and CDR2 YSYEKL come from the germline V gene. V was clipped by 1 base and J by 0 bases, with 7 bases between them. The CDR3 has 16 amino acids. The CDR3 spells CASSQAPSSGANVLTF. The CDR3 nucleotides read TGCGCCAGCAGCCAAGCTCCGAGCTCTGGGGCCAACGTCCTGACTTTC.

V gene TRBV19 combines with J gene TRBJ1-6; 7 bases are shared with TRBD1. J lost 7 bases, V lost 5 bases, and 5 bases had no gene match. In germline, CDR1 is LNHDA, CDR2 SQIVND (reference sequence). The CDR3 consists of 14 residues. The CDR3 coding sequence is TGTGCCAGTAGTCCGGGACAGCAGAATTCACCCCTCCACTTT. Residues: CASSPGQQNSPLHF.

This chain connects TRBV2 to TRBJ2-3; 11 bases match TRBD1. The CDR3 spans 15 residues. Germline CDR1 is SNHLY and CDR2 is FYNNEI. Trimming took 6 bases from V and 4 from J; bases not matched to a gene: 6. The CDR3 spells CASRVDRGRSDTQYF. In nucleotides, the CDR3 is TGTGCCAGCAGGGTGGACAGGGGGCGGTCAGATACGCAGTATTTT.

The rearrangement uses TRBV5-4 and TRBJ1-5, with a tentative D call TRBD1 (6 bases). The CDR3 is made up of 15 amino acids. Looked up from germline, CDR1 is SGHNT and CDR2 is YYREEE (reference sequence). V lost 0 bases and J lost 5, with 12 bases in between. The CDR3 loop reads CASSLDAGAHQPQHF. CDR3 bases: TGTGCCAGCAGCTTGGATGCAGGGGCCCATCAGCCCCAGCATTTT. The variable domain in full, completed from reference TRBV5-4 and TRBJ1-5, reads ETGVTQSPTHLIKTRGQQVTLRCSSQSGHNTVSWYQQALGQGPQFIFQYYREEENGRGNFPPRFSGLQFPNYSSELNVNALELDDSALYLCASSLDAGAHQPQHFGDGTRLSIL.

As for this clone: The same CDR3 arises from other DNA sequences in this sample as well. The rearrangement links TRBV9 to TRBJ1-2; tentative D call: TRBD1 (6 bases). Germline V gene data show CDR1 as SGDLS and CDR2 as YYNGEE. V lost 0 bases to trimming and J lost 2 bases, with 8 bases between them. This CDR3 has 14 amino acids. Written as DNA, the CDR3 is TGTGCCAGCAGCGTAGGCAGGGGAAACTATGGCTACACCTTC. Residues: CASSVGRGNYGYTF.

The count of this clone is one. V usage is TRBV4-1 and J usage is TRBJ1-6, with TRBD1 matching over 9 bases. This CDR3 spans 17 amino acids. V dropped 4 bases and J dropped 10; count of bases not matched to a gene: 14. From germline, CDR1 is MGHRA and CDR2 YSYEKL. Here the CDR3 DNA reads TGCGCCAGCAGCCGAACGTGGGGAGGAGACAGGGGGTCACCCCTCCACTTT. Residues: CASSRTWGGDRGSPLHF.

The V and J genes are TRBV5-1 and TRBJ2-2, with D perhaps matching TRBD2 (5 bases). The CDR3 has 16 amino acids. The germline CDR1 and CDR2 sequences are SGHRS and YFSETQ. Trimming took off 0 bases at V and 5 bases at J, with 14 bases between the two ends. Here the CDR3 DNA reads TGCGCCAGCAGCTTGGGGCAAGGAGGTCCAACCGGGGAGCTGTTTTTT. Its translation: CASSLGQGGPTGELFF.

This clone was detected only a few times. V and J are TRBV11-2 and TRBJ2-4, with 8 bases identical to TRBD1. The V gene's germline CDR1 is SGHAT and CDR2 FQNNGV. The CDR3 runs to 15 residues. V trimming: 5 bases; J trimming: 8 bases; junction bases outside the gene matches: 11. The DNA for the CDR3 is TGTGCCAGCAGCCCCAGGGGGCAAGGCTTAGACATTCAGTACTTC. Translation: CASSPRGQGLDIQYF.

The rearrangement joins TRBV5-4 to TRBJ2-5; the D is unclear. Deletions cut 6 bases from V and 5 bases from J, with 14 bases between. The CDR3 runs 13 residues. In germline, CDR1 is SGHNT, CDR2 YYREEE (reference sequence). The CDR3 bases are TGTGCCAGCACCCGGTCGGGTATTGAGACCCAGTACTTC. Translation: CASTRSGIETQYF. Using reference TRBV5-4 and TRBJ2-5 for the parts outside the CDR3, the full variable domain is ETGVTQSPTHLIKTRGQQVTLRCSSQSGHNTVSWYQQALGQGPQFIFQYYREEENGRGNFPPRFSGLQFPNYSSELNVNALELDDSALYLCASTRSGIETQYFGPGTRLLVL.

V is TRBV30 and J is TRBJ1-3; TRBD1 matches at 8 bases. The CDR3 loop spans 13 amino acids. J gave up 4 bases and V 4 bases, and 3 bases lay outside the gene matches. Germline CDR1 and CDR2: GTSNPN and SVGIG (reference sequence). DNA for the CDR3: TGTGCCTGGAACCGACAGGGGGGAAACACCATATATTTT. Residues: CAWNRQGGNTIYF.

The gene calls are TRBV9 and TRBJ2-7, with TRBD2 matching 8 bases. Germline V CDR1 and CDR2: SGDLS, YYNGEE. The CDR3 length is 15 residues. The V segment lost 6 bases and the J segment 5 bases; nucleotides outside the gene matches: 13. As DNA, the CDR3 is TGTGCCAGCACCGCCGTCGGGGGGGGGAACCACGAGCAGTACTTC. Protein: CASTAVGGGNHEQYF. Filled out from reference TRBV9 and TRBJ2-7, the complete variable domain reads DSGVTQTPKHLITATGQRVTLRCSPRSGDLSVYWYQQSLDQGLQFLIQYYNGEERAKGNILERFSAQQFPDLHSELNLSSLELGDSALYFCASTAVGGGNHEQYFGPGTRLTVT.

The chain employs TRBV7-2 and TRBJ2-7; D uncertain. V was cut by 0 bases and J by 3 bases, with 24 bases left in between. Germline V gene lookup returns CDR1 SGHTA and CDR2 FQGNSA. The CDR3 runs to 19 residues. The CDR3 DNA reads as TGTGCCAGCAGCTTAGCTGGATATGTAACGGAGATCCCCCACTACGAGCAGTACTTC. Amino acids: CASSLAGYVTEIPHYEQYF.

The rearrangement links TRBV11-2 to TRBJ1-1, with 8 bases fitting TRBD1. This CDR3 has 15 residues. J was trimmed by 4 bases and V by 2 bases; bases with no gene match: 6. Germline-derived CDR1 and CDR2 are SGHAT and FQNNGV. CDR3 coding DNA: TGTGCCAGCAGCTTATTTCAGGGGGCGGGCACTGAAGCTTTCTTT. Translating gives CASSLFQGAGTEAFF.

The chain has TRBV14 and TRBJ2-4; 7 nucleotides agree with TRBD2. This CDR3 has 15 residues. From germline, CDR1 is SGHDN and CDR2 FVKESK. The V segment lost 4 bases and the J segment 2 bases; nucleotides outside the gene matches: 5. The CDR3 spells CASSLAGVTKNIQYF. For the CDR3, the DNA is TGTGCCAGCAGCCTTGCGGGGGTAACCAAAAACATTCAGTACTTC. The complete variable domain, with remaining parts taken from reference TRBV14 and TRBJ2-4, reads EAGVTQFPSHSVIEKGQTVTLRCDPISGHDNLYWYRRVMGKEIKFLLHFVKESKQDESGMPNNRFLAERTGGTYSTLKVQPAELEDSGVYFCASSLAGVTKNIQYFGAGTRLSVL.

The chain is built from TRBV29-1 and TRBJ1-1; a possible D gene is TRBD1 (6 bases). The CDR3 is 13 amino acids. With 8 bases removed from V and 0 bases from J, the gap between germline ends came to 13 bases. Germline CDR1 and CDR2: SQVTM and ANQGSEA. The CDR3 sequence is CSLADSLNTEAFF. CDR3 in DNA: TGCAGCCTAGCGGACAGCTTGAACACTGAAGCTTTCTTT.

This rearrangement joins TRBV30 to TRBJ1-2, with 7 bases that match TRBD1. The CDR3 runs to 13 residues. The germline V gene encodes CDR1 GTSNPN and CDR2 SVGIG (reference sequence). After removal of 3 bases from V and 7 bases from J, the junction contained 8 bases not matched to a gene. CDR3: CAWSQGGKGGYTF. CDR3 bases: TGTGCCTGGAGCCAGGGGGGAAAGGGTGGCTACACCTTC.

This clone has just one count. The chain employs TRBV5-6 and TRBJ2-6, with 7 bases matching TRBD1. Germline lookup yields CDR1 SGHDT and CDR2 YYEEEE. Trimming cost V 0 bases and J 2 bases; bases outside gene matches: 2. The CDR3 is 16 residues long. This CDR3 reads CASSLGQGAGANVLTF. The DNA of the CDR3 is TGTGCCAGCAGCTTGGGGCAGGGGGCTGGGGCCAACGTCCTGACTTTC.

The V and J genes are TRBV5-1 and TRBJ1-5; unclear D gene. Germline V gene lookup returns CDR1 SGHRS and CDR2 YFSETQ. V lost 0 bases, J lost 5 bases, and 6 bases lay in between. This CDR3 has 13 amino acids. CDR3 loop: CASSLARDQPQHF. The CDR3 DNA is TGCGCCAGCAGCTTGGCCCGGGATCAGCCCCAGCATTTT.

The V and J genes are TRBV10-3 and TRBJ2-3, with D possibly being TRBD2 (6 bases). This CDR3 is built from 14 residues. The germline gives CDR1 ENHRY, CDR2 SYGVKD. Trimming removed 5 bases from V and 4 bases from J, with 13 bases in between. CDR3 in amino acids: CAISPPGGADTQYF. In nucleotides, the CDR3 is TGTGCCATCAGTCCCCCGGGCGGGGCAGATACGCAGTATTTT.

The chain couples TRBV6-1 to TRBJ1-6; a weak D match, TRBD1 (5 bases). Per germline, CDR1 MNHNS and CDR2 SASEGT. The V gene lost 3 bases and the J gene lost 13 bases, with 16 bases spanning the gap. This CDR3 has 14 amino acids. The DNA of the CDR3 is TGTGCCAGCAGTGACCCTCAGGGACTTAAGCCCCTCCACTTT. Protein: CASSDPQGLKPLHF.

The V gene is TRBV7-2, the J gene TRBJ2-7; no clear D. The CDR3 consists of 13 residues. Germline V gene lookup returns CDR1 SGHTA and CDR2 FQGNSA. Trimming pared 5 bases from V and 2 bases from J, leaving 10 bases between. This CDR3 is CASSPSPTYEQYF. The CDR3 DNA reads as TGTGCCAGCAGCCCTAGTCCCACCTACGAGCAGTACTTC.

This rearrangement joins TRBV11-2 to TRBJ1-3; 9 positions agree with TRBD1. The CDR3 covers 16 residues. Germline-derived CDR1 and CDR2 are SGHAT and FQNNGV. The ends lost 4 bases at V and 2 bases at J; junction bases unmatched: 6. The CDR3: CASSSRGTGTGNTIYF. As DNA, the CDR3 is TGTGCCAGCAGCTCACGGGGGACAGGGACTGGAAACACCATATATTTT.